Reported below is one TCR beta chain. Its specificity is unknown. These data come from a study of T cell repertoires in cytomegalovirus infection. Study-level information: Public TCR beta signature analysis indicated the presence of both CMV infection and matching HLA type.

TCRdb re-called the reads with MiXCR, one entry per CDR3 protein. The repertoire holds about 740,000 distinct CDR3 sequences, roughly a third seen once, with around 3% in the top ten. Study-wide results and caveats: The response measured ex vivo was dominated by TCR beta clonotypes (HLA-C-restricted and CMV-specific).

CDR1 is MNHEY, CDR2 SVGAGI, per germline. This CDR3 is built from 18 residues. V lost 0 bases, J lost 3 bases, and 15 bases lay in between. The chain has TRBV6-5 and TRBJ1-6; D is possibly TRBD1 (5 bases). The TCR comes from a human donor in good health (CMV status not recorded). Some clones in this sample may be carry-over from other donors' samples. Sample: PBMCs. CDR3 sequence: CASSYSRRGVYYNSPLHF. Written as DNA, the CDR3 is TGTGCCAGCAGTTACTCGCGTCGGGGGGTCTACTATAATTCACCCCTCCACTTT.